This TCR beta chain was found in a study of Ad26.COV2.S vaccination and SARS-CoV-2 variants. The study, taken as a whole, reports: Those who received vaccine or placebo ended up with similar non-spike TCR breadth.

Treatment of the sample: 15 to 20 received Ad26.COV2.S at low or high dose, single or two shots; 5 received placebo; per-sample allocation not given. Each sample was drawn 63 days after the first injection (of vaccine or placebo). Turning to this clone: Antigen: not known.

Measured with immunoSEQ multiplex PCR; TCRdb has only the in-frame clones, and not every one. Found here are 350,000 to 500,000 clones, approximately 90% of them singletons; the top ten hold 9.5% to 15%. This CDR3 spans 15 amino acids. The trim removed 0 bases at V and 5 bases at J, leaving 0 bases unmatched. Germline values: CDR1 SGHNT, CDR2 YYREEE (reference sequence). The TCR comes from a person between 18 and 65 years old who received the Ad26.COV2.S COVID-19 vaccine or a placebo. The chain recombines TRBV5-4 with TRBJ2-5; 14 positions match TRBD2. Sequences were derived from peripheral blood, sampled in a trial of Ad26.COV2.S vaccine versus placebo. The CDR3 spells CASSLGTSGRETQYF. The CDR3 region has the DNA TGTGCCAGCAGCTTGGGGACTAGCGGGAGGGAGACCCAGTACTTC.